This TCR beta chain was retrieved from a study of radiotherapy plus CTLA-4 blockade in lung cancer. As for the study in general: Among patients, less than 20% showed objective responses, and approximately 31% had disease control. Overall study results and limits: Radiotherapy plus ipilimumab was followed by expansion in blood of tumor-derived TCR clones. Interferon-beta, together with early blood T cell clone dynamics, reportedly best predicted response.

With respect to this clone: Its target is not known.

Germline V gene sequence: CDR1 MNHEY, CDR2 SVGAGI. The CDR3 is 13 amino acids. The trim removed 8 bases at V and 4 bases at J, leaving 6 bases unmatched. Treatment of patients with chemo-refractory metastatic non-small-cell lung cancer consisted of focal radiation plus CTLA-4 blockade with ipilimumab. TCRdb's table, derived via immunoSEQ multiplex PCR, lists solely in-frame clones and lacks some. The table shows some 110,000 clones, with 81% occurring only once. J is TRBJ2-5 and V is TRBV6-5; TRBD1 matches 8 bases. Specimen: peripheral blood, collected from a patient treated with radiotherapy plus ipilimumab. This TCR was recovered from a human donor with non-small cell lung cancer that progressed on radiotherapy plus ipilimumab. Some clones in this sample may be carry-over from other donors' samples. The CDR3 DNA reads TGTGCCAGCGCGACAGGGGTGGGAGAGACCCAGTACTTC. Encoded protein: CASATGVGETQYF.